The 5 T cell receptor beta chains below come from one sample, sequenced in a study of OX40 agonist ivuxolimab in advanced cancers. TCRdb keeps only in-frame clones here, not all; method: immunoSEQ multiplex PCR. The data hold fewer than 40,000 clones, with about 80% observed a single time. This material consisted of CD4+ or CD8+ T cells sorted from blood, taken in a trial of the OX40 agonist ivuxolimab. The receptors were sampled from an adult with an advanced solid tumor such as melanoma, head and neck, liver or kidney cancer.

This clone was found once. The chain has TRBV7-9 and TRBJ2-1; D perhaps matches TRBD1 (6 bases). V was cut by 1 base and J by 6 bases, with 16 bases left in between. The germline V gene has CDR1 SEHNR and CDR2 FQNEAQ (reference sequence). The CDR3 contains 16 residues. CDR3 in amino acids: CASSLVAGVGFNEQFF. DNA of the CDR3: TGTGCCAGCAGCTTAGTTGCAGGGGTTGGATTCAATGAGCAGTTCTTC.

This clone has just one count. This chain uses TRBV19 with TRBJ1-1; 7 bases line up with TRBD1. Per the germline V gene, CDR1 is LNHDA and CDR2 is SQIVND (reference sequence). J lost 0 bases, V lost 4 bases, and 2 bases had no gene match. The CDR3 is 14 residues long. In DNA form, the CDR3 reads TGTGCCAGTAGTAGGGGACAGATGAACACTGAAGCTTTCTTT. This gives the protein CASSRGQMNTEAFF.

This clone was seen a single time. V is TRBV19 and J is TRBJ2-1, with 8 bases matching TRBD1. Germline assignment: CDR1 LNHDA and CDR2 SQIVND (reference sequence). The CDR3 sequence is 18 residues long. Trimming removed 0 bases from V and 3 bases from J; junction bases left unmatched: 10. The chain's CDR3 is CASSIEGQVSVGYNEQFF. DNA of the CDR3: TGTGCCAGTAGTATAGAGGGACAGGTCTCCGTGGGCTACAATGAGCAGTTCTTC.

The chain has TRBV29-1 and TRBJ1-1, with 8 bases lining up with TRBD1. Trimming cost V 5 bases and J 0 bases; bases outside gene matches: 2. This CDR3 spans 13 amino acids. Germline V gene data show CDR1 as SQVTM and CDR2 as ANQGSEA. The CDR3 loop reads CSVWTGMNTEAFF. The CDR3 nucleotides read TGCAGCGTTTGGACAGGGATGAACACTGAAGCTTTCTTT.

The rearrangement joins TRBV7-9 to TRBJ2-7; maybe TRBD1 (5 bases). V lost 5 bases and J 5 bases, leaving 10 bases between the germline ends. CDR1 and CDR2 from the germline V gene are SEHNR and FQNEAQ (reference sequence). The CDR3 runs 12 residues. CDR3 in DNA: TGTGCCAGCAGCGCTAACAGGAACGAGCAGTACTTC. Protein product: CASSANRNEQYF.